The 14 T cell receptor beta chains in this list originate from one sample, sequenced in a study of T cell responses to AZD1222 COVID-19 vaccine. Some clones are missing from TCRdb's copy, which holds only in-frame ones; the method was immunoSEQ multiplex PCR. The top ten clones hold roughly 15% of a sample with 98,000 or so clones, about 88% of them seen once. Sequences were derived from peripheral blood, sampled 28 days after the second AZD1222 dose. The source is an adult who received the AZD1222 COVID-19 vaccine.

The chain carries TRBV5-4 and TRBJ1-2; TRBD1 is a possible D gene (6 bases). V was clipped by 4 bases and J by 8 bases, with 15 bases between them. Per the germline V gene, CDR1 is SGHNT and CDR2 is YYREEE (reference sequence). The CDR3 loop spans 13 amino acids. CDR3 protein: CASSPPGGRGYTF. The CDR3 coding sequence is TGTGCCAGCAGCCCCCCGGGGGGCCGCGGCTACACCTTC.

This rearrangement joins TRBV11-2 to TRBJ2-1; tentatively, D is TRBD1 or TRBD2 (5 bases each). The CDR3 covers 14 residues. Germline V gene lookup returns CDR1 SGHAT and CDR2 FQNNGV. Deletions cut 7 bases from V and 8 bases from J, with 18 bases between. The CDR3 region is CASIPGRSGDEQFF. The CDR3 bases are TGTGCCAGCATCCCGGGACGGTCCGGGGATGAGCAGTTCTTC.

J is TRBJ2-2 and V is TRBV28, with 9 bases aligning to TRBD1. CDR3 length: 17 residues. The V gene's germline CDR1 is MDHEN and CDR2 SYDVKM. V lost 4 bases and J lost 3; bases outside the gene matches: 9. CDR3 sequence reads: CASSSNRGPSDTGELFF. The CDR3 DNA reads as TGTGCCAGCAGTTCAAACAGGGGGCCATCGGACACCGGGGAGCTGTTTTTT.

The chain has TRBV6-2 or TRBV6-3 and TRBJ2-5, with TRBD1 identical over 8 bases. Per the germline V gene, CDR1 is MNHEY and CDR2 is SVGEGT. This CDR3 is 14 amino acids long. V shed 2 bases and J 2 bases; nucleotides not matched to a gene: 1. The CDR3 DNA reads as TGTGCCAGCAGTTACCAGGGGGCGCAAGAGACCCAGTACTTC. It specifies CASSYQGAQETQYF.

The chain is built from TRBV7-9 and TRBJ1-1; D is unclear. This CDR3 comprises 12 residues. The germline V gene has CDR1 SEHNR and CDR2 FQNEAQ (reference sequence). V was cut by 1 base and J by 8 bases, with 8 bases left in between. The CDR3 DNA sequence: TGTGCCAGCAGCTTAGATCCGGGAGAAGCTTTCTTT. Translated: CASSLDPGEAFF.

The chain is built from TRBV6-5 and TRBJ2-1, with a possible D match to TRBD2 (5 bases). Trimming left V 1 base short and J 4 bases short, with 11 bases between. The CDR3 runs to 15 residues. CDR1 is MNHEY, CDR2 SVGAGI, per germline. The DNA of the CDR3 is TGTGCCAGCAGTTACTTGGCGGGTTCATACAATGAGCAGTTCTTC. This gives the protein CASSYLAGSYNEQFF.

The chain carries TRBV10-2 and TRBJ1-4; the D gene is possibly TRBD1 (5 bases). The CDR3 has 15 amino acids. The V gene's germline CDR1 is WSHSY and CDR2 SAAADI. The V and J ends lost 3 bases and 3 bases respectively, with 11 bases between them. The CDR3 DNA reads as TGCGCCAGCAGTGAACCGGGACGGTCTAATGAAAAACTGTTTTTT. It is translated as CASSEPGRSNEKLFF.

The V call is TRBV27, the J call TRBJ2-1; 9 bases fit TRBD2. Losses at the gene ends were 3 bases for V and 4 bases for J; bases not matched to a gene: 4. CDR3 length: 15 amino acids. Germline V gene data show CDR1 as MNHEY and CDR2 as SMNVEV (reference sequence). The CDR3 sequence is CASSFLAGPYNEQFF. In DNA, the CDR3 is TGTGCCAGCAGTTTCCTAGCGGGACCTTACAATGAGCAGTTCTTC.

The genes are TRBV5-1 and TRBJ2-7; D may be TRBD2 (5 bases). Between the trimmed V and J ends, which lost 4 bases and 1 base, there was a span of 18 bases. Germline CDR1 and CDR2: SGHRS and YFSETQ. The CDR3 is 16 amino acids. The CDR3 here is CASSGLLQDLSYEQYF. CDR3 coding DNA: TGCGCCAGCAGCGGACTCCTGCAGGACCTTTCCTACGAGCAGTACTTC.

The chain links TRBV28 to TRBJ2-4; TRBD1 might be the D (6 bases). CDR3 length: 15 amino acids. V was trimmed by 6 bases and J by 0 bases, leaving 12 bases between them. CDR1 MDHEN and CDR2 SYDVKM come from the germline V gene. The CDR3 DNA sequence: TGTGCCAGCAGCGATGGACAGATAGCCAAAAACATTCAGTACTTC. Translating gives CASSDGQIAKNIQYF.

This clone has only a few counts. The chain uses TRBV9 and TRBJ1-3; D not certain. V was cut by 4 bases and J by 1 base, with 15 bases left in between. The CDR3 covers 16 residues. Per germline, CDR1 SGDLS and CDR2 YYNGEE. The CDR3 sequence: CASSPQIRTSGNTIYF. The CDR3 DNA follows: TGTGCCAGCAGCCCTCAGATTCGGACTTCTGGAAACACCATATATTTT.

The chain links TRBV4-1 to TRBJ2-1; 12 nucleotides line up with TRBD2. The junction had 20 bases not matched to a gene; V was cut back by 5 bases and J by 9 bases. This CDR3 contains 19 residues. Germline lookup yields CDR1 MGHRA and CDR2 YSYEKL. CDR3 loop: CASSWTLAGGPVGSGEQFF. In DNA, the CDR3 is TGCGCCAGCAGCTGGACGCTAGCGGGAGGGCCTGTGGGATCGGGTGAGCAGTTCTTC.

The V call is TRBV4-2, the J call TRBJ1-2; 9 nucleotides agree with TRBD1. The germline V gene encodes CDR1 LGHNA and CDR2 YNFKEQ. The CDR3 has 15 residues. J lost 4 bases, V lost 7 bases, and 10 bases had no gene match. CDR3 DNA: TGTGCCAGCACCTCACCGGGACAGGGTGGCTATGGCTACACCTTC. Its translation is CASTSPGQGGYGYTF.

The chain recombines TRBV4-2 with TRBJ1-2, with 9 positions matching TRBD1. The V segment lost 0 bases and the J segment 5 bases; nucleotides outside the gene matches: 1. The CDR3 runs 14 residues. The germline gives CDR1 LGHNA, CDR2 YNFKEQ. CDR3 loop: CASSQEGQGYGYTF. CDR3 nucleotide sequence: TGTGCCAGCAGCCAAGAAGGACAGGGGTATGGCTACACCTTC.